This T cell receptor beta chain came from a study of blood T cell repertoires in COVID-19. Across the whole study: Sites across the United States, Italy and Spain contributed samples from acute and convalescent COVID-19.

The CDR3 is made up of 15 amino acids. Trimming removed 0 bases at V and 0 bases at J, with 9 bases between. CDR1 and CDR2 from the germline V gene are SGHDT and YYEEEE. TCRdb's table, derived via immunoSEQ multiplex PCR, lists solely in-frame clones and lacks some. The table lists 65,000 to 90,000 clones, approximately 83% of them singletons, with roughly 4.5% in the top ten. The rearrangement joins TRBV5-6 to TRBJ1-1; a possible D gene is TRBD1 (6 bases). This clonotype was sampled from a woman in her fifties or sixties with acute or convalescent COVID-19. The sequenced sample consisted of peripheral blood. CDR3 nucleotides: TGTGCCAGCAGCTTGGAACAGGGACTGAACACTGAAGCTTTCTTT. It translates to CASSLEQGLNTEAFF.